This is a list of T cell receptor beta chains from one sample in a study of spatial heterogeneity in lung cancer. One entry per CDR3 protein, called by TCRdb with MiXCR from the 5' RACE reads. This repertoire shows under 45,000 distinct CDR3 sequences, 6% to 9.5% found once; its top ten account for about a tenth. The specimen comprised PBMCs, sampled at follow-up. The receptors here all came from a male donor with early-stage non-small cell lung cancer. CDR3s include the opening cysteine and the closing phenylalanine or tryptophan. The D gene is left open where the match is weak. Clone size is stated in some rows and not others, as once, few, many or a class when expanded.

V	J	D	size	DNA	CDR3
TRBV9	TRBJ2-3	NA	few	TGTGCCAGCAGCGGGGGACCAGTCCCAGATACGCAGTATTTT	CASSGGPVPDTQYF
TRBV14	TRBJ2-5	TRBD1	many	TGTGCCAGCAGCCTACAGGGGTCGGAGACCCAGTACTTC	CASSLQGSETQYF
TRBV24-1	TRBJ2-1	TRBD2	many	TGTGCCACCAGTGAGAACCCGGCAGCGGGGGGGAGCAATGAGCAGTTCTTC	CATSENPAAGGSNEQFF
TRBV6-2/TRBV6-3	TRBJ1-1	NA	NA	TGTGCCAGCAGTTACACCATAAGGGGCACTGAAGCTTTCTTT	CASSYTIRGTEAFF
TRBV2	TRBJ2-3	TRBD2	many	TGTGCCAGCACCAAATTATGGACTAGCGGGGGGGCGGCAGATACGCAGTATTTT	CASTKLWTSGGAADTQYF
TRBV7-6	TRBJ1-1	NA	many	TGTGCCAGCAGCTCGACAGCTTTGGGTGAAGCTTTCTTT	CASSSTALGEAFF
TRBV6-5	TRBJ2-5	NA	many	TGTGCCAGCAGATTAAGGTGGGGCCAAGAGACCCAGTACTTC	CASRLRWGQETQYF
TRBV6-5	TRBJ2-7	NA	many	TGTGCCAGCAGCAACGGGCAGACCTACGAGCAGTACTTC	CASSNGQTYEQYF
TRBV19	TRBJ2-2	TRBD1	many	TGTGCCAGTAGTACCTCGGGACAGGGGGCAACCGGGGAGCTGTTTTTT	CASSTSGQGATGELFF
TRBV7-6	TRBJ2-7	NA	many	TGTGCCAGCAGCCCACCCGGGAGAGCCTACGAGCAGTACTTC	CASSPPGRAYEQYF
TRBV3-1	TRBJ1-1	TRBD1	many	TGTGCCAGCAGCCAAGATCTAGAGGCAGGGGGTAGTGGTGAAGCTTTCTTT	CASSQDLEAGGSGEAFF
TRBV6-5	TRBJ1-1	NA	many	TGTGCCAGCAGTTACTCTGTGGTCGGGGCTCCACCGAACACTGAAGCTTTCTTT	CASSYSVVGAPPNTEAFF
TRBV12-3/TRBV12-4	TRBJ2-7	TRBD1	many	TGTGCCAGTAGTCCGAGGGACAGGGCAGGGGAGCAGTACTTC	CASSPRDRAGEQYF
TRBV5-4	TRBJ2-7	TRBD2	many	TGTGCCAGCAGCTCGGGGGGGACTAGCGATAGGATTACGAGCAAGTACTTC	CASSSGGTSDRITSKYF
TRBV7-9	TRBJ1-2	TRBD1	many	TGTGCCAGCAGCTCGACAGGGCTGGGCTACACCTTC	CASSSTGLGYTF
TRBV29-1	TRBJ2-7	TRBD2	many	TGCAGCGTGGTCACTAGCGGGGGGACTTCGATCTACGAGCAGTACTTC	CSVVTSGGTSIYEQYF
TRBV3-1	TRBJ1-6	NA	many	TGTGCCAGCAGCCAACCGGGCGGTGGCCATAATTCACCCCTCCACTTT	CASSQPGGGHNSPLHF
TRBV3-1	TRBJ2-1	NA	many	TGTGCCAGCAGCCCATTTGGAGGGGGGGCTCGGAATGAGCAGTTCTTC	CASSPFGGGARNEQFF
TRBV4-2	TRBJ2-1	TRBD2	many	TGTGCCAGCAGCCAAGAAATAGCGGGCGGCATATGGGGTGAGCAGTTCTTC	CASSQEIAGGIWGEQFF
TRBV5-1	TRBJ2-5	NA	many	TGCGCCAGCAGCTCCCGCGAGGAGACCCAGTACTTC	CASSSREETQYF
TRBV12-3/TRBV12-4	TRBJ2-2	TRBD1	many	TGTGCCAGCAGTTCGCGACAGGGTGGTACCGGGGAGCTGTTTTTT	CASSSRQGGTGELFF
TRBV7-9	TRBJ2-4	NA	NA	TGTGCCAGCAGCTTAAATGATGGGGCAGCCAAAAACATTCAGTACTTC	CASSLNDGAAKNIQYF
TRBV12-3/TRBV12-4	TRBJ2-7	TRBD1	many	TGTGCCAGCAGTTTATCCGGGACAGGGGACGAGCAGTACTTC	CASSLSGTGDEQYF
TRBV28	TRBJ2-7	NA	many	TGTGCCAGCAGTTTAATATCCTGGCAGGCGGAGCAGTACTTC	CASSLISWQAEQYF